This TCR beta chain was sequenced in a study of OX40 agonist ivuxolimab in advanced cancers. Overall study results and limits: In CD8+ T cells, expanded clones were on average more numerous than in CD4+.

This clone appeared a single time. What it binds is not known. CDR1 is MDHEN and CDR2 is SYDVKM in the germline V gene. The trim removed 5 bases at V and 6 bases at J, leaving 20 bases unmatched. The CDR3 is 20 residues long. Here immunoSEQ multiplex PCR was the method, and the copy in TCRdb shows in-frame clones only, minus some. The profile shows roughly 39,000 clones, over 75% of them singletons. The chain couples TRBV28 to TRBJ2-1, with 12 bases lining up with TRBD2. The sample was CD4+ or CD8+ T cells sorted from blood, taken in a trial of the OX40 agonist ivuxolimab. This clonotype originated in an adult with an advanced solid tumor such as melanoma, head and neck, liver or kidney cancer. CDR3 in DNA: TGTGCCAGCAGTACCTTGGTCGGCCGCAGCACTAGCGGGAGGAGCAATGAGCAGTTCTTC. This translates into CASSTLVGRSTSGRSNEQFF.